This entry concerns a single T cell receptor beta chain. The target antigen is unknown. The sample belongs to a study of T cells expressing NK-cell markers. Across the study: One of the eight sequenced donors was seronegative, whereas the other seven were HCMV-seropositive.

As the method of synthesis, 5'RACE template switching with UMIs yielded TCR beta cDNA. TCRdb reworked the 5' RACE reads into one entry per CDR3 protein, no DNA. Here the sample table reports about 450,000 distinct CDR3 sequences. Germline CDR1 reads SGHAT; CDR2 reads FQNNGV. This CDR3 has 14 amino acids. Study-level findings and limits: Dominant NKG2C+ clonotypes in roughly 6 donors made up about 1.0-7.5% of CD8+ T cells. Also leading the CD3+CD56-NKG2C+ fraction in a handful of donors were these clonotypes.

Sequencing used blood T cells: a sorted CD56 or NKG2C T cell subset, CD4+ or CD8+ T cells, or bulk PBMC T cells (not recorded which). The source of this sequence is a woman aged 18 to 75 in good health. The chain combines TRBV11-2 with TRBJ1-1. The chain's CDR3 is CASSRQWENTEAFF.